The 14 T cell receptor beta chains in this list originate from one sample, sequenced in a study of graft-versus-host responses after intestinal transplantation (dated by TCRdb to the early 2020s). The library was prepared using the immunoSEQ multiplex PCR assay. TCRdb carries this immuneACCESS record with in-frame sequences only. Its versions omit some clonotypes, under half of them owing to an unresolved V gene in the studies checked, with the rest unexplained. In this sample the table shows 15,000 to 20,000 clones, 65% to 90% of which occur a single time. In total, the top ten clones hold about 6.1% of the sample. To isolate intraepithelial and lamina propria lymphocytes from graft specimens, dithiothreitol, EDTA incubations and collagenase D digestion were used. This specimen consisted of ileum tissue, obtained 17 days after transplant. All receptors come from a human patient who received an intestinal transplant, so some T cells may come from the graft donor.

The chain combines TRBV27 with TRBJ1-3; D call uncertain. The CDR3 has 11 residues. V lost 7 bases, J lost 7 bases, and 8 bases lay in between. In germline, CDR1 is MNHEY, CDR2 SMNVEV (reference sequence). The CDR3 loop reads CASKTGNTIYF. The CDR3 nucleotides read TGTGCCAGCAAGACGGGTAACACCATATATTTT.

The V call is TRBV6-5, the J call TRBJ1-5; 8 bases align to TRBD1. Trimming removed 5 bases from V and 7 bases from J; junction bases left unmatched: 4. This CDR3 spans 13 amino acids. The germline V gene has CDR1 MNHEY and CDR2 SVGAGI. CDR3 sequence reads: CASSQTGEQPQHF. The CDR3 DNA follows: TGTGCCAGCAGTCAGACAGGGGAGCAGCCCCAGCATTTT.

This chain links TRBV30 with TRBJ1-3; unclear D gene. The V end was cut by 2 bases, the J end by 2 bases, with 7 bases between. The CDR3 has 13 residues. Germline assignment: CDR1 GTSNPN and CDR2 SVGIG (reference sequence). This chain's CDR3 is CAWSKKAGNTIYF. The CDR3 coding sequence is TGTGCCTGGAGTAAGAAGGCTGGAAACACCATATATTTT. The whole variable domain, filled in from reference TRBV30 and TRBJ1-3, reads SQTIHQWPATLVQPVGSPLSLECTVEGTSNPNLYWYRQAAGRGLQLLFYSVGIGQISSEVPQNLSASRPQDRQFILSSKKLLLSDSGFYLCAWSKKAGNTIYFGEGSWLTVV.

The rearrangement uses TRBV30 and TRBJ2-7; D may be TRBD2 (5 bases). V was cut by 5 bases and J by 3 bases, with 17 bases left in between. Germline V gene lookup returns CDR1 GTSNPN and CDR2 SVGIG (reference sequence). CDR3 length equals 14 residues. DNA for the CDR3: TGTGCCTGGGAGTGGCCCTTTGAGGGCTACGAGCAGTACTTC. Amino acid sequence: CAWEWPFEGYEQYF. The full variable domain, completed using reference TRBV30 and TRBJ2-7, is SQTIHQWPATLVQPVGSPLSLECTVEGTSNPNLYWYRQAAGRGLQLLFYSVGIGQISSEVPQNLSASRPQDRQFILSSKKLLLSDSGFYLCAWEWPFEGYEQYFGPGTRLTVT.

Here the CDR3 reads CASSSTKDRYGYTF. DNA for the CDR3: TGTGCCAGCAGTTCGACAAAAGATCGATATGGCTACACCTTC. The chain employs TRBV6-5 and TRBJ1-2, with D uncertain. This CDR3 has 14 amino acids. Looked up from germline, CDR1 is MNHEY and CDR2 is SVGAGI. V was shortened by 4 bases and J by 5 bases, with 14 bases between the two germline ends.

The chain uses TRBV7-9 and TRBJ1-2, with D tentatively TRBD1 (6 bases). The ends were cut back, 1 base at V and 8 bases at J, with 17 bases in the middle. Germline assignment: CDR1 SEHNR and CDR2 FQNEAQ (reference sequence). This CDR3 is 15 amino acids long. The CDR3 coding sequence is TGTGCCAGCAGCTTAGGCGTTGCAGGGGCGGGAGGCTACACCTTC. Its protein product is CASSLGVAGAGGYTF.

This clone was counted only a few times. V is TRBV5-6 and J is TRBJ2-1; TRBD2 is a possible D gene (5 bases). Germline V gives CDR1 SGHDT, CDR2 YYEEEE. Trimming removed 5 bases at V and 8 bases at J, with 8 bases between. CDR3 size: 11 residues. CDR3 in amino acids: CASSTSYEQFF. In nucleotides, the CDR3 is TGTGCCAGCAGTACTAGTTATGAGCAGTTCTTC.

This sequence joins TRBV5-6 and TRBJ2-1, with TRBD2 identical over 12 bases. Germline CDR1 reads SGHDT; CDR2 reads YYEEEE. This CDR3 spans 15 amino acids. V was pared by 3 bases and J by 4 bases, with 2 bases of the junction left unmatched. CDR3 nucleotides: TGTGCCAGCAGCTCAGGACTAGCGGGGTACAATGAGCAGTTCTTC. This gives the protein CASSSGLAGYNEQFF.

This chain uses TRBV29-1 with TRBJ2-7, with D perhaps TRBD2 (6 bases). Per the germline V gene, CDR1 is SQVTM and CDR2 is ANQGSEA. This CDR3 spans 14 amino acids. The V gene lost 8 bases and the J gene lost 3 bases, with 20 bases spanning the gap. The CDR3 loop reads CSSVGEVPYYEQYF. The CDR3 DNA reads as TGCAGCTCTGTTGGGGAGGTTCCCTACTACGAGCAGTACTTC.

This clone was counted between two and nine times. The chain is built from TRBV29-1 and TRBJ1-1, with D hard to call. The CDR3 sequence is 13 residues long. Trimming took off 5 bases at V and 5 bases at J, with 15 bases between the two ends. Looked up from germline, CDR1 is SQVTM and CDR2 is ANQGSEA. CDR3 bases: TGCAGCGTTTCGGCGGTTACCCGTACTGAAGCTTTCTTT. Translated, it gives CSVSAVTRTEAFF.

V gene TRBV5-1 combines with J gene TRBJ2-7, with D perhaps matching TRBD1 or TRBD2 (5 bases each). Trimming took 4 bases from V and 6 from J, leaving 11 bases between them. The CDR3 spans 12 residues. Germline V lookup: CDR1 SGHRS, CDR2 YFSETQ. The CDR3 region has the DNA TGCGCCAGCAGCCTGCAGAGGGGCGAGCAGTACTTC. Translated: CASSLQRGEQYF.

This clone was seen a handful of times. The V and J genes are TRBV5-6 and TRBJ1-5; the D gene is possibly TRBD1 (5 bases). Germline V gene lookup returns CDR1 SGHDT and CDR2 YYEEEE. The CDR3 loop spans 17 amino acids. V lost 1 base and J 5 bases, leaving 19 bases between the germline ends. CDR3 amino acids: CASSLFGGGTTHQPQHF. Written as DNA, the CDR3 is TGTGCCAGCAGCTTGTTCGGTGGTGGGACGACACATCAGCCCCAGCATTTT.

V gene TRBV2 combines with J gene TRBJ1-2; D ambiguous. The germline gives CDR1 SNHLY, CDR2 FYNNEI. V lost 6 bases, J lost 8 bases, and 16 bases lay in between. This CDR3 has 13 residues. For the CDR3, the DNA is TGTGCCAGCAGGTCATGGTCCACATTCGGCTACACCTTC. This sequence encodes CASRSWSTFGYTF.

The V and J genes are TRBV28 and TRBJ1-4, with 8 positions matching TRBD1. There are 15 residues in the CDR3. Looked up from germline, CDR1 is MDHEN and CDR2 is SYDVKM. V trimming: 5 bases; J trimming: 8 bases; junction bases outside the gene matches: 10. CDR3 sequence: CASSPNRGFGEKLFF. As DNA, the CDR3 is TGTGCCAGCAGTCCAAACAGGGGGTTTGGAGAAAAACTGTTTTTT.